One sample yielded the 18 T cell receptor beta chains listed below, sequenced in a study of T cell repertoires in cytomegalovirus infection. No cognate antigen is known for these TCRs. TCRdb reprocessed the reads with MiXCR, giving one entry per CDR3 protein. The sample includes about 830,000 distinct CDR3 sequences, 30% to 35% of them seen just once. The source was cultured CD8+ T cells from PBMCs, collected from culture after CMV antigen stimulation. These receptors originate from a human donor in good health (CMV status not recorded). Some clones in this sample may be carry-over from other donors' samples.

The chain uses TRBV6-5 and TRBJ2-6; a weak D match, TRBD2 (6 bases). The ends were cut back, 6 bases at V and 2 bases at J, with 8 bases in the middle. CDR1 MNHEY and CDR2 SVGAGI come from the germline V gene. This CDR3 is 14 amino acids long. CDR3: CASRREAGANVLTF. In DNA form, the CDR3 reads TGTGCCAGCAGGAGGGAGGCTGGGGCCAACGTCCTGACTTTC.

This clonotype was seen more than once but under ten times. The gene calls are TRBV6-6 and TRBJ2-7; D might be TRBD1 or TRBD2, each matching 6 bases. The V gene lost 5 bases and the J gene lost 0 bases, with 14 bases spanning the gap. The CDR3 contains 15 residues. Germline V CDR1 and CDR2: MNHNY, SVGAGI (reference sequence). CDR3 protein: CASSAGGVASYEQYV. The CDR3 coding sequence is TGTGCCAGCAGTGCCGGGGGCGTAGCCTCCTACGAGCAGTACGTC.

There are many counts of this clonotype. The chain couples TRBV7-8 to TRBJ1-2; D unresolved. The CDR3 sequence is 17 residues long. Germline-derived CDR1 and CDR2 are SGHVS and FQNEAQ. V lost 5 bases and J 4 bases, leaving 23 bases between the germline ends. CDR3 bases: TGTGCCAGCAGCGACACCCCCAGGACGGCCCCTCGCTATGGCTACACCTTC. This sequence encodes CASSDTPRTAPRYGYTF.

The V and J genes are TRBV6-5 and TRBJ2-1, with D possibly being TRBD1 or TRBD2 (5 bases each). Deletions cut 0 bases from V and 7 bases from J, with 16 bases between. This CDR3 region has 16 residues. Germline V lookup: CDR1 MNHEY, CDR2 SVGAGI. In DNA, the CDR3 is TGTGCCAGCAGTTACTCTGTCGGGGCCGAAGCAAATGAGCAGTTCTTC. It is translated as CASSYSVGAEANEQFF.

V is TRBV2 and J is TRBJ1-2; no clear D gene. Per the germline V gene, CDR1 is SNHLY and CDR2 is FYNNEI. V lost 2 bases and J lost 0, with 13 bases in between. This CDR3 spans 16 amino acids. The CDR3 nucleotides are TGTGCCAGCAGTGAACTGGGTGGTACGCCTAACTATGGCTACACCTTC. Translation gives CASSELGGTPNYGYTF.

This clonotype was seen a single time. This chain connects TRBV10-3 to TRBJ2-6; 10 bases are shared with TRBD1. The V gene's germline CDR1 is ENHRY and CDR2 SYGVKD. V dropped 8 bases and J dropped 1; count of bases not matched to a gene: 8. The CDR3 sequence is 17 residues long. CDR3: CAILDRTGGSGANVLTF. The CDR3 coding sequence is TGTGCCATCTTGGACAGGACAGGGGGTTCTGGGGCCAACGTCCTGACTTTC.

This clonotype has at least ten counts. The V gene is TRBV7-6, the J gene TRBJ1-1; D not certain. There are 14 residues in the CDR3. Germline values: CDR1 SGHVS, CDR2 FNYEAQ. Trimming cost V 4 bases and J 0 bases, with 9 bases left between them. Here the CDR3 reads CASSSGLLNTEAFF. DNA of the CDR3: TGTGCCAGCAGCTCAGGACTCTTGAACACTGAAGCTTTCTTT.

The V call is TRBV29-1, the J call TRBJ2-7; 7 nucleotides line up with TRBD1. Germline V CDR1 and CDR2: SQVTM, ANQGSEA. This CDR3 has 14 residues. V was pared by 6 bases and J by 4 bases, with 12 bases of the junction left unmatched. CDR3 nucleotide sequence: TGCAGCGTCCCCGTCCGGGACAGATCTTACGAGCAGTACTTC. Translation gives CSVPVRDRSYEQYF.

This chain links TRBV7-9 with TRBJ1-2; D call uncertain. Trimming took off 5 bases at V and 4 bases at J, with 14 bases between the two ends. Germline CDR1 SEHNR, CDR2 FQNEAQ (reference sequence). The CDR3 runs to 14 residues. CDR3 nucleotides: TGTGCCAGCAGCACGGCGGGGTCCGTCTATGGCTACACCTTC. Residues: CASSTAGSVYGYTF.

This clonotype has more than one count but fewer than ten. V and J are TRBV6-2 or TRBV6-3 and TRBJ1-1, with D hard to call. This CDR3 region has 14 residues. CDR1 is MNHEY and CDR2 is SVGEGT in the germline V gene. V was trimmed by 3 bases and J by 1 base, leaving 9 bases between them. CDR3 amino acids: CASSYSNTNTEAFF. In DNA, the CDR3 is TGTGCCAGCAGTTATTCCAACACGAACACTGAAGCTTTCTTT.

This clonotype was seen many times. This chain links TRBV7-2 with TRBJ2-5; 10 bases align to TRBD1. This CDR3 region has 15 residues. Germline trimming cut 4 bases from V and 7 bases from J; bases unmatched to any gene: 9. In germline, CDR1 is SGHTA, CDR2 FQGNSA. The CDR3 loop is CASSSWTGGAGTQYF. The CDR3 nucleotides are TGTGCCAGCAGCTCTTGGACAGGGGGTGCGGGGACCCAGTACTTC.

This sequence joins TRBV7-3 and TRBJ1-1; D remains unclear. Deletions cut 5 bases from V and 4 bases from J, with 11 bases between. This CDR3 contains 13 residues. CDR1 is SGHTA and CDR2 is FQGTGA in the germline V gene. The CDR3 DNA sequence: TGTGCCAGCAGCGCCCTAATTGGCACTGAAGCTTTCTTT. It yields the protein CASSALIGTEAFF.

The rearrangement links TRBV12-5 to TRBJ2-3; D is possibly TRBD2 (6 bases). This CDR3 comprises 12 residues. Trimming shortened V by 7 bases and J by 5 bases, and 10 bases separated the two germline ends. Germline CDR1 reads LGHNT; CDR2 reads FRNRAP. The CDR3 DNA is TGTGCTAGTGCAGGAGGGTTAGATACGCAGTATTTT. It translates to CASAGGLDTQYF.

The genes are TRBV20-1 and TRBJ1-2; perhaps TRBD1 as D (5 bases). This CDR3 contains 14 residues. V lost 5 bases to trimming and J lost 3 bases, with 16 bases between them. The germline gives CDR1 DFQATT, CDR2 SNEGSKA (reference sequence). The CDR3 DNA is TGCAGTGCTCGTCTTCGGGGGGTAGACTATGGCTACACCTTC. Its translation: CSARLRGVDYGYTF.

This clonotype was counted at least ten times. The chain links TRBV28 to TRBJ1-5; D perhaps matches TRBD1 (6 bases). Deletions cut 6 bases from V and 4 bases from J, with 13 bases between. In germline, CDR1 is MDHEN, CDR2 SYDVKM. The CDR3 totals 14 residues. In DNA, the CDR3 is TGTGCCAGCAGCCCGGTACAGGGAAATCAGCCCCAGCATTTT. This translates into CASSPVQGNQPQHF.

This chain links TRBV7-9 with TRBJ2-7; the match to TRBD1 covers 7 bases. Germline lookup yields CDR1 SEHNR and CDR2 FQNEAQ (reference sequence). Trimming removed 7 bases from V and 0 bases from J; junction bases left unmatched: 3. The CDR3 is 13 residues long. As DNA, the CDR3 is TGTGCCAGCACCGGACAGGACTCCTACGAGCAGTACTTC. Its translation: CASTGQDSYEQYF.

The chain links TRBV7-3 to TRBJ1-5; D is possibly TRBD1 (5 bases). This CDR3 is built from 18 residues. Looked up from germline, CDR1 is SGHTA and CDR2 is FQGTGA. Trimming took off 0 bases at V and 0 bases at J, with 15 bases between the two ends. The CDR3 is CASSLTSTGPYSNQPQHF. CDR3 nucleotide sequence: TGTGCCAGCAGCTTAACGAGCACAGGACCTTATAGCAATCAGCCCCAGCATTTT.

This CDR3 is CASSWTGFTGELFF. The CDR3 coding sequence is TGTGCCAGCAGTTGGACAGGATTCACCGGGGAGCTGTTTTTT. The J gene is TRBJ2-2, the V gene TRBV12-3 or TRBV12-4, with 7 bases matching TRBD1. The CDR3 is 14 residues long. Losses at the gene ends were 4 bases for V and 4 bases for J; bases not matched to a gene: 3.